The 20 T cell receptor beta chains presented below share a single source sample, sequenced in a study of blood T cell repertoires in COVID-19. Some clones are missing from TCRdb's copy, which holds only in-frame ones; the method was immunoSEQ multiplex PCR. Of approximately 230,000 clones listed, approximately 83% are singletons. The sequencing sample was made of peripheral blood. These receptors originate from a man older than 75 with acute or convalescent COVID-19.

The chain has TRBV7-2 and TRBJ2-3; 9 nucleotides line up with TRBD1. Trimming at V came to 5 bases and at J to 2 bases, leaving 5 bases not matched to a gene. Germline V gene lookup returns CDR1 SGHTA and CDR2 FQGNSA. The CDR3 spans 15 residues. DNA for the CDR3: TGTGCCAGCAGCCTGGGACAGGGTACCACAGATACGCAGTATTTT. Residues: CASSLGQGTTDTQYF.

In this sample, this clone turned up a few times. In nucleotides, the CDR3 is TGTGCCTGGAGAGCTCGCGTTCTCGGGACTCACTACAATGAGCAGTTCTTC. This gives the protein CAWRARVLGTHYNEQFF. The chain is built from TRBV30 and TRBJ2-1, with D possibly being TRBD2 (6 bases). V was pared by 3 bases and J by 3 bases, with 21 bases between. The germline gives CDR1 GTSNPN, CDR2 SVGIG (reference sequence). The length of the CDR3 is 17 residues.

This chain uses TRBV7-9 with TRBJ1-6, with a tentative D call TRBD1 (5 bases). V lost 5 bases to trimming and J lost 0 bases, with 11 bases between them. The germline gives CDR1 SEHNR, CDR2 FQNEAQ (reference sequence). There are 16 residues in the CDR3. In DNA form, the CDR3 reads TGTGCCAGCAGCCAAAGACAGTTCTCCTATAATTCACCCCTCCACTTT. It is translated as CASSQRQFSYNSPLHF.

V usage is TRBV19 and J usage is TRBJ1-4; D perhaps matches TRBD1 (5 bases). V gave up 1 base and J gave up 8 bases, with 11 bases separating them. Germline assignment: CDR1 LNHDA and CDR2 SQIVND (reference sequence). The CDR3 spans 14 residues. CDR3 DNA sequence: TGTGCCAGTAGTATAGCTCCAGGGCCCGAAAAACTGTTTTTT. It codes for CASSIAPGPEKLFF.

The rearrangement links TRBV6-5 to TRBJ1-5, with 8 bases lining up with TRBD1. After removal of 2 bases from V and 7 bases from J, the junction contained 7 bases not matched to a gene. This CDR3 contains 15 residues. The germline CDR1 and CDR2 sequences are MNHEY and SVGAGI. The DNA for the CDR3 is TGTGCCAGCAGTTACGGACAGGGCGGTCGGCAGCCCCAGCATTTT. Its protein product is CASSYGQGGRQPQHF.

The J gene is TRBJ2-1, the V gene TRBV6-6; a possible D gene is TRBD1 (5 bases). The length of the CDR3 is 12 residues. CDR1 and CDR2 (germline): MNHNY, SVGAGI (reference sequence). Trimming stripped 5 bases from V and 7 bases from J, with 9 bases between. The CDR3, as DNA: TGTGCCAGCAGTCACAGGTTTAATGAGCAGTTCTTC. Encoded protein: CASSHRFNEQFF.

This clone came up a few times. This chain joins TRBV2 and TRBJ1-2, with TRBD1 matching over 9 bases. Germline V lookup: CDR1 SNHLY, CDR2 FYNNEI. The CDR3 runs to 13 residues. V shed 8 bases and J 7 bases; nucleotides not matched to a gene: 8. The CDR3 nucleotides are TGTGCCAGCTCCTCGGACAGGGGAAGTGGCTACACCTTC. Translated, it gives CASSSDRGSGYTF.

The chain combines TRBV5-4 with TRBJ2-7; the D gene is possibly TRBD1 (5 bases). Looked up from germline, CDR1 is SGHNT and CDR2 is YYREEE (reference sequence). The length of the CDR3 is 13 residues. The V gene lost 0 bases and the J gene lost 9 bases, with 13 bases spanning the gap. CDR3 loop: CASSLEVGVVQYF. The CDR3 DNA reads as TGTGCCAGCAGCTTGGAAGTAGGGGTGGTGCAGTACTTC.

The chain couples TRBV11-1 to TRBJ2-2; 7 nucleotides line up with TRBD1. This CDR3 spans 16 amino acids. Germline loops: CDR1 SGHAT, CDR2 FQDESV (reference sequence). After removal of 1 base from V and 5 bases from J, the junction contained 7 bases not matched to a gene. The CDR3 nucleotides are TGTGCCAGCAGCTTAGAGGGCAGGGGGATGACCGGGGAGCTGTTTTTT. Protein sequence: CASSLEGRGMTGELFF.

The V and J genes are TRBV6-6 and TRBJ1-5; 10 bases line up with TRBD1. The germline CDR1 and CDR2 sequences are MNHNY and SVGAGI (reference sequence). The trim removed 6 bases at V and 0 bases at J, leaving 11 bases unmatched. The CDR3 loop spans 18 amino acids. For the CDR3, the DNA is TGTGCCAGCAGACGAGGACAGGGGGGAACCTATAGCAATCAGCCCCAGCATTTT. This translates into CASRRGQGGTYSNQPQHF.

Written as DNA, the CDR3 is TGTGCCAGCGCACTAGGGGGCGCGGTAAATGAGCAGTTCTTC. Translating it yields CASALGGAVNEQFF. The V gene is TRBV28, the J gene TRBJ2-1; 7 bases are shared with TRBD1. The V gene's germline CDR1 is MDHEN and CDR2 SYDVKM. The CDR3 sequence is 14 residues long. V was clipped by 8 bases and J by 7 bases; unmatched bases: 11.

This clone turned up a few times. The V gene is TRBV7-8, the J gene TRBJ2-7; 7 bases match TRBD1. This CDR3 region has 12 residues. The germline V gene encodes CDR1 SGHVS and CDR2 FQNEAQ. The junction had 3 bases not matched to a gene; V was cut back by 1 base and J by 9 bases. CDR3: CASSLGQGRQYF. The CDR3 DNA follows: TGTGCCAGCAGCTTAGGACAGGGTCGGCAGTACTTC.

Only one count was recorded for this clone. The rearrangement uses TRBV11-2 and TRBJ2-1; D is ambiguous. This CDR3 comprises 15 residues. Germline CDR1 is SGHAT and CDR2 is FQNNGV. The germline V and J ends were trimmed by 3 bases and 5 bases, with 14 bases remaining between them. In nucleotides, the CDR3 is TGTGCCAGCAGCTTCGGTTTTGGGCCAAACAATGAGCAGTTCTTC. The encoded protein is CASSFGFGPNNEQFF.

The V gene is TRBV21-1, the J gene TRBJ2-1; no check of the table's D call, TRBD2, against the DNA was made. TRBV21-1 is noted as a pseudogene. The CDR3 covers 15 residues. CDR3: CASGTRVSSYNEQFF. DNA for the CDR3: TGTGCCAGCGGAACGAGGGTGAGCTCCTACAATGAGCAGTTCTTC.

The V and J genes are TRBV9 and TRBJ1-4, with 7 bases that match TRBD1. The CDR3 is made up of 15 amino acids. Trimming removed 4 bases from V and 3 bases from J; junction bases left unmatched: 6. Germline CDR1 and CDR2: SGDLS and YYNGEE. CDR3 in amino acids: CASSPYRGPNEKLFF. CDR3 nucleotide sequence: TGTGCCAGCAGCCCCTACAGGGGCCCTAATGAAAAACTGTTTTTT.

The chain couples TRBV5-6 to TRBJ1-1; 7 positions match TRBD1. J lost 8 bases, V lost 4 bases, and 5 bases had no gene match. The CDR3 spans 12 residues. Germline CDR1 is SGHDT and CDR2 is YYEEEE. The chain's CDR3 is CASSLGQYEAFF. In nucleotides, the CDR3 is TGTGCCAGCAGCCTGGGACAGTACGAAGCTTTCTTT.

The chain's CDR3 is CSVEKRTGNYGYTF. The DNA of the CDR3 is TGCAGCGTTGAAAAAAGGACAGGGAACTATGGCTACACCTTC. V is TRBV29-1 and J is TRBJ1-2, with 8 bases identical to TRBD1. This CDR3 is built from 14 residues. The germline CDR1 and CDR2 sequences are SQVTM and ANQGSEA. Trimming took 2 bases from V and 2 from J; bases not matched to a gene: 4.

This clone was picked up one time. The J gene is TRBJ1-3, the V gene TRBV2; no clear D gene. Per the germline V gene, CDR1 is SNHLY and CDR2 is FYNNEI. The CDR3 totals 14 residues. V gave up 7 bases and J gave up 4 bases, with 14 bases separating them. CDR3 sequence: CASTIQHRGNTIYF. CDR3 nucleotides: TGTGCCAGCACCATACAGCATAGGGGAAACACCATATATTTT.

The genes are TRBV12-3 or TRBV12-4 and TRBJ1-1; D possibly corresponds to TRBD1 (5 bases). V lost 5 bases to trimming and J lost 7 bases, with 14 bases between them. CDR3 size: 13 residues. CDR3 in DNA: TGTGCCAGCAGTCCCGAGCGGGGCAATGAAGCTTTCTTT. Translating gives CASSPERGNEAFF.

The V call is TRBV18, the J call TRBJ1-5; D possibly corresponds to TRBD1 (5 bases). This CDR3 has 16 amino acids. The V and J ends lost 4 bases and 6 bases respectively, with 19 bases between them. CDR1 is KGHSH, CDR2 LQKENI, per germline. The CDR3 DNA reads TGTGCCAGCTCACAAGGGTCGGGGGAGAAGGGTCAGCCCCAGCATTTT. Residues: CASSQGSGEKGQPQHF. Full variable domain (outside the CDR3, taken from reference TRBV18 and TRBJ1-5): NAGVMQNPRHLVRRRGQEARLRCSPMKGHSHVYWYRQLPEEGLKFMVYLQKENIIDESGMPKERFSAEFPKEGPSILRIQQVVRGDSAAYFCASSQGSGEKGQPQHFGDGTRLSIL.